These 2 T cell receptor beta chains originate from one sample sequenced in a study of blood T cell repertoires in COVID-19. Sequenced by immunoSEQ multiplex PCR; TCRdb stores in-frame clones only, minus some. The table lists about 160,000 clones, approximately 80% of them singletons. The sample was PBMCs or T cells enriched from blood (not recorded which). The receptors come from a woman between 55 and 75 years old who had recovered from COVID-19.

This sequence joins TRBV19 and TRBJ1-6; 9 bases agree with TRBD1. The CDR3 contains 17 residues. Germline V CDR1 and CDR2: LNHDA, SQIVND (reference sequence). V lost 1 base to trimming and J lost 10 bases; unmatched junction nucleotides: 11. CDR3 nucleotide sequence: TGTGCCAGTAGTATAGTTGGCCCCGGGACAGGGCACTCACCCCTCCACTTT. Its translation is CASSIVGPGTGHSPLHF.

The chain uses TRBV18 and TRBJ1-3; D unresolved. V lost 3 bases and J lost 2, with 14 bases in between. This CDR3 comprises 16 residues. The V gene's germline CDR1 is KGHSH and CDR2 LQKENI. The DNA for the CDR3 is TGTGCCAGCTCACCCTCGTCATCGCAGACTGGAAACACCATATATTTT. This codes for CASSPSSSQTGNTIYF.